A single sample gave rise to the 26 T cell receptor beta chains below, sequenced in a study of OX40 agonist ivuxolimab in advanced cancers. Profiled with immunoSEQ multiplex PCR; TCRdb holds only in-frame clones, not every one. The sample lists 70,000 or so clones; roughly nine tenths were seen once. The sample was CD4+ or CD8+ T cells sorted from blood, taken in a trial of the OX40 agonist ivuxolimab. These receptors were taken from an adult with an advanced solid tumor such as melanoma, head and neck, liver or kidney cancer.

This chain links TRBV7-2 with TRBJ2-7; possibly TRBD2 for D (6 bases). Trimming left V 1 base short and J 6 bases short, with 13 bases between. The CDR3 loop spans 14 amino acids. The germline CDR1 and CDR2 sequences are SGHTA and FQGNSA. The CDR3 here is CASSLGRAYREQYF. The DNA for the CDR3 is TGTGCCAGCAGCTTAGGGAGGGCTTATCGCGAGCAGTACTTC.

This sequence joins TRBV19 and TRBJ2-7, with 8 bases that match TRBD1. Trimming removed 5 bases from V and 0 bases from J; junction bases left unmatched: 15. Germline lookup yields CDR1 LNHDA and CDR2 SQIVND (reference sequence). There are 18 residues in the CDR3. The CDR3 loop reads CASSPTSLAGTGSYEQYF. For the CDR3, the DNA is TGTGCCAGTAGTCCAACATCCCTGGCCGGGACAGGCTCCTACGAGCAGTACTTC.

The J gene is TRBJ1-1, the V gene TRBV30; 7 positions match TRBD1. The CDR3 contains 13 residues. V was pared by 5 bases and J by 7 bases, with 10 bases of the junction left unmatched. CDR1 and CDR2 from the germline V gene are GTSNPN and SVGIG (reference sequence). CDR3 coding DNA: TGTGCCTGGGGCGTTCAACAGGGGAATGAAGCTTTCTTT. It translates to CAWGVQQGNEAFF.

In this sample, this clone turned up once. V gene TRBV5-1 combines with J gene TRBJ1-5; D is unresolved. The V end was cut by 4 bases, the J end by 3 bases, with 14 bases between. The V gene's germline CDR1 is SGHRS and CDR2 YFSETQ. This CDR3 has 15 amino acids. The CDR3 bases are TGCGCCAGCAGCAGGTCCTGGAGGGTCAATCAGCCCCAGCATTTT. This encodes CASSRSWRVNQPQHF.

This chain links TRBV7-7 with TRBJ2-5; weak D call: TRBD2 (7 bases). V was trimmed by 5 bases and J by 4 bases, leaving 17 bases between them. The CDR3 runs to 15 residues. Germline V gene lookup returns CDR1 SSHAT and CDR2 FNYEAQ (reference sequence). CDR3 sequence: CASSPGGQGLETQYF. The CDR3, as DNA: TGTGCCAGCAGCCCGGGGGGTCAGGGGCTAGAGACCCAGTACTTC.

The CDR3 loop reads CASREGTGTRDTEAFF. In DNA form, the CDR3 reads TGTGCCAGCAGAGAAGGAACAGGGACTCGGGACACTGAAGCTTTCTTT. The rearrangement links TRBV28 to TRBJ1-1; D is possibly TRBD1 (6 bases). CDR1 MDHEN and CDR2 SYDVKM come from the germline V gene. The V end lost 6 bases, the J end lost 3 bases, and 20 bases lay between the germline ends. CDR3 length equals 16 residues.

This clone appeared a few times. This chain uses TRBV7-3 with TRBJ2-2; D unresolved. From germline, CDR1 is SGHTA and CDR2 FQGTGA. Trimming shortened V by 2 bases and J by 6 bases, and 13 bases separated the two germline ends. The CDR3 has 15 amino acids. The CDR3 protein is CASSLYPGPAGELFF. In DNA form, the CDR3 reads TGTGCCAGCAGCTTATATCCGGGCCCAGCCGGGGAGCTGTTTTTT.

V usage is TRBV28 and J usage is TRBJ1-1; a possible D gene is TRBD1 (6 bases). Germline V gene lookup returns CDR1 MDHEN and CDR2 SYDVKM. The V end lost 8 bases, the J end lost 0 bases, and 16 bases lay between the germline ends. This CDR3 is 15 amino acids long. CDR3 bases: TGTGCCAGCCTCGGGGGGGCGCGACTGAACACTGAAGCTTTCTTT. This codes for CASLGGARLNTEAFF. The full variable domain, its missing parts supplied by reference TRBV28 and TRBJ1-1, is DVKVTQSSRYLVKRTGEKVFLECVQDMDHENMFWYRQDPGLGLRLIYFSYDVKMKEKGDIPEGYSVSREKKERFSLILESASTNQTSMYLCASLGGARLNTEAFFGQGTRLTVV.

The rearrangement joins TRBV23-1 to TRBJ2-7, with D possibly matching TRBD1 (5 bases). TRBV23-1 is filed as an ORF, its function uncertain. This CDR3 is 12 amino acids long. V shed 10 bases and J shed 8 bases, with 18 bases lying between them. CDR3 DNA sequence: TGCGCCACCTCGCACCAGGGTGAGAAGCAGTACTTC. Its translation: CATSHQGEKQYF.

The chain uses TRBV27 and TRBJ1-4; TRBD1 agrees at 11 bases. This CDR3 spans 14 amino acids. The germline V gene encodes CDR1 MNHEY and CDR2 SMNVEV (reference sequence). Trimming removed 5 bases from V and 7 bases from J; junction bases left unmatched: 3. The CDR3 DNA reads as TGTGCCAGCAGTCCCGGACAGGGGGCTGAAAAACTGTTTTTT. Encoded protein: CASSPGQGAEKLFF.

The chain combines TRBV7-9 with TRBJ2-3; D gene ambiguous. The CDR3 runs to 11 residues. Trimming stripped 6 bases from V and 2 bases from J, with 3 bases between. Looked up from germline, CDR1 is SEHNR and CDR2 is FQNEAQ (reference sequence). CDR3 amino acids: CASRITDTQYF. The CDR3 nucleotides are TGTGCCAGCAGAATCACAGATACGCAGTATTTT. The full variable domain, its missing parts supplied by reference TRBV7-9 and TRBJ2-3, is DTGVSQNPRHKITKRGQNVTFRCDPISEHNRLYWYRQTLGQGPEFLTYFQNEAQLEKSRLLSDRFSAERPKGSFSTLEIQRTEQGDSAMYLCASRITDTQYFGPGTRLTVL.

This chain connects TRBV7-9 to TRBJ2-5; 7 bases map to TRBD1. The J call is in doubt because the DNA end fits TRBJ2-7 better. Germline V lookup: CDR1 SEHNR, CDR2 FQNEAQ (reference sequence). The CDR3 spans 15 residues. The CDR3 sequence is CASSRTGDENYEQYF. The DNA for the CDR3 is TGTGCCAGCAGCCGAACAGGGGACGAGAACTACGAGCAGTACTTC.

The chain couples TRBV7-3 to TRBJ2-5, with 11 bases fitting TRBD1. Germline V gene sequence: CDR1 SGHTA, CDR2 FQGTGA. The CDR3 is 14 amino acids. Losses at the gene ends were 5 bases for V and 11 bases for J; bases not matched to a gene: 10. As DNA, the CDR3 is TGTGCCAGCAGCCCTGGACAGGGGGCAATCCGGCAGTACTTC. This encodes CASSPGQGAIRQYF.

J is TRBJ2-4 and V is TRBV18; no definite D call. Germline V gene lookup returns CDR1 KGHSH and CDR2 LQKENI. CDR3 length equals 15 residues. Trimming stripped 4 bases from V and 0 bases from J, with 10 bases between. This chain's CDR3 is CASSLRTQAKNIQYF. The CDR3 nucleotides read TGTGCCAGCTCACTCAGAACCCAAGCCAAAAACATTCAGTACTTC. The whole variable domain, remainder taken from reference TRBV18 and TRBJ2-4, is NAGVMQNPRHLVRRRGQEARLRCSPMKGHSHVYWYRQLPEEGLKFMVYLQKENIIDESGMPKERFSAEFPKEGPSILRIQQVVRGDSAAYFCASSLRTQAKNIQYFGAGTRLSVL.

J is TRBJ2-7 and V is TRBV11-3; weak D call: TRBD1 (5 bases). Germline CDR1 and CDR2: SGHNT and YENEEA. This CDR3 has 15 amino acids. The V gene lost 1 base and the J gene lost 3 bases, with 13 bases spanning the gap. The CDR3 spells CASSLGGGLGYEQYF. The CDR3 DNA follows: TGTGCCAGCAGCTTAGGGGGCGGCCTCGGCTACGAGCAGTACTTC.

V is TRBV28 and J is TRBJ1-3; no clear D gene. Germline-derived CDR1 and CDR2 are MDHEN and SYDVKM. Deletions cut 0 bases from V and 3 bases from J, with 12 bases between. This CDR3 is built from 16 residues. The CDR3 DNA sequence: TGTGCCAGCAGTTTATGGATGGGCAGCCATGGAAACACCATATATTTT. Encoded protein: CASSLWMGSHGNTIYF.

The J gene is TRBJ1-1, the V gene TRBV4-3, with 8 bases aligning to TRBD1. Germline V gene lookup returns CDR1 LGHNA and CDR2 YSLEER. V gave up 0 bases and J gave up 6 bases; unmatched junction bases: 9. The CDR3 is made up of 16 amino acids. CDR3 region: CASSQEQGDQNAEAFF. Here the CDR3 DNA reads TGCGCCAGCAGCCAAGAACAGGGGGACCAAAACGCTGAAGCTTTCTTT.

CDR3 protein: CASSIVPGGREQYF. The CDR3 DNA follows: TGTGCCAGTAGTATAGTACCGGGCGGAAGGGAGCAGTACTTC. The chain has TRBV19 and TRBJ2-7; D gene unclear. Germline CDR1 reads LNHDA; CDR2 reads SQIVND (reference sequence). The CDR3 length is 14 residues. Between the trimmed V and J ends, which lost 1 base and 7 bases, there was a span of 14 bases. Combining the CDR3 with reference TRBV19 and TRBJ2-7 gives the whole variable domain DGGITQSPKYLFRKEGQNVTLSCEQNLNHDAMYWYRQDPGQGLRLIYYSQIVNDFQKGDIAEGYSVSREKKESFPLTVTSAQKNPTAFYLCASSIVPGGREQYFGPGTRLTVT.

The V gene is TRBV7-9, the J gene TRBJ1-5; D is perhaps TRBD1 (6 bases). Trimming cost V 4 bases and J 0 bases, with 7 bases left between them. CDR3 length: 14 residues. Germline V gene data show CDR1 as SEHNR and CDR2 as FQNEAQ (reference sequence). The CDR3, as DNA: TGTGCCAGCAGCTCGGACAGTAGCAATCAGCCCCAGCATTTT. This gives the protein CASSSDSSNQPQHF.

This sequence joins TRBV5-1 and TRBJ2-1, with unresolved D. Per germline, CDR1 SGHRS and CDR2 YFSETQ. The CDR3 consists of 14 residues. Deletions cut 4 bases from V and 6 bases from J, with 14 bases between. Written as DNA, the CDR3 is TGCGCCAGCAGCCGTGGCGATACAGCCAATGAGCAGTTCTTC. Residues: CASSRGDTANEQFF.

V is TRBV5-1 and J is TRBJ2-1, with 12 bases that match TRBD1. Germline V CDR1 and CDR2: SGHRS, YFSETQ. The CDR3 extends over 16 amino acids. Germline trimming cut 2 bases from V and 7 bases from J; bases unmatched to any gene: 7. This CDR3 is CASSFTGTGGINEQFF. CDR3 coding DNA: TGCGCCAGCAGCTTCACCGGGACAGGGGGCATAAATGAGCAGTTCTTC. The full variable domain, in which reference TRBV5-1 and TRBJ2-1 provide the parts outside the CDR3, is KAGVTQTPRYLIKTRGQQVTLSCSPISGHRSVSWYQQTPGQGLQFLFEYFSETQRNKGNFPGRFSGRQFSNSRSEMNVSTLELGDSALYLCASSFTGTGGINEQFFGPGTRLTVL.

This clone was detected a few times. V gene TRBV7-6 combines with J gene TRBJ1-6, with TRBD1 matching over 8 bases. The CDR3 has 14 residues. Germline V gene sequence: CDR1 SGHVS, CDR2 FNYEAQ. V lost 5 bases, J lost 7 bases, and 4 bases stayed unmatched. The CDR3 DNA reads TGTGCCAGCAGCCCCGGACAGGGAAATTCACCCCTCCACTTT. Translating gives CASSPGQGNSPLHF.

This chain uses TRBV29-1 with TRBJ1-1; D gene uncertain. Trimming shortened V by 2 bases and J by 1 base, and 8 bases separated the two germline ends. This CDR3 has 13 amino acids. The germline V gene has CDR1 SQVTM and CDR2 ANQGSEA. CDR3 residues: CSVEISENTEAFF. Written as DNA, the CDR3 is TGCAGCGTTGAAATTTCAGAGAACACTGAAGCTTTCTTT.

The J gene is TRBJ2-1, the V gene TRBV2, with 15 bases that match TRBD2. The germline gives CDR1 SNHLY, CDR2 FYNNEI. The CDR3 spans 17 residues. With V trimmed by 10 bases and J by 0 bases, 7 bases remained unmatched. CDR3 coding DNA: TGTGCCACCAGGACTAGCGGGAGGGTCAACTCCTACAATGAGCAGTTCTTC. It yields the protein CATRTSGRVNSYNEQFF.

A single count supports this clone. The chain joins TRBV19 to TRBJ1-4, with D unclear. Trimming pared 3 bases from V and 0 bases from J, leaving 8 bases between. This CDR3 region has 15 residues. The germline V gene has CDR1 LNHDA and CDR2 SQIVND (reference sequence). The CDR3, as DNA: TGTGCCAGTAGTATCACCTTTGCAACTAATGAAAAACTGTTTTTT. Protein product: CASSITFATNEKLFF. Full variable domain (remainder filled in from reference TRBV19 and TRBJ1-4): DGGITQSPKYLFRKEGQNVTLSCEQNLNHDAMYWYRQDPGQGLRLIYYSQIVNDFQKGDIAEGYSVSREKKESFPLTVTSAQKNPTAFYLCASSITFATNEKLFFGSGTQLSVL.

J is TRBJ1-3 and V is TRBV6-4, with TRBD1 identical over 9 bases. V lost 5 bases to trimming and J lost 0 bases; unmatched junction nucleotides: 11. The CDR3 runs 18 residues. The germline V gene encodes CDR1 MRHNA and CDR2 SNTAGT. CDR3 nucleotides: TGTGCCAGCAGTCTCCGGGACAGGGACCTCCGCTCTGGAAACACCATATATTTT. This gives the protein CASSLRDRDLRSGNTIYF.